The rows below give T cell receptor beta chains drawn from one sample of a study of T cell responses to AZD1222 COVID-19 vaccine. TCRdb's table, derived via immunoSEQ multiplex PCR, lists solely in-frame clones and lacks some. The repertoire holds about 83,000 clones, 85% to 90% seen once, with about 31% in the top ten. The material was peripheral blood, obtained on day 0 of AZD1222 vaccination. Receptors were obtained from an adult in good health. CDR3s include the opening cysteine and the closing phenylalanine or tryptophan. The order of the fields is D gene, V gene, J gene, clone size, CDR3 protein, CDR3 DNA. A D gene is named only where the DNA matches it firmly. Clone size appears in some rows only: once, few, many, or a class for an expanded clone.

D gene: TRBD2
V gene: TRBV28
J gene: TRBJ2-4
clone size: .
CDR3 protein: CASTGRGKNIQYF
CDR3 DNA: TGTGCCAGCACGGGGAGGGGAAAAAACATTCAGTACTTC

D gene: .
V gene: TRBV5-6
J gene: TRBJ2-7
clone size: .
CDR3 protein: CASSTEYEQYF
CDR3 DNA: TGTGCCAGCAGCACGGAATACGAGCAGTACTTC

D gene: .
V gene: TRBV2
J gene: TRBJ2-1
clone size: .
CDR3 protein: CASSERYEQFF
CDR3 DNA: TGTGCCAGCAGTGAACGGTATGAGCAGTTCTTC

D gene: TRBD2
V gene: TRBV19
J gene: TRBJ2-3
clone size: .
CDR3 protein: CASTPGLAESTDTQYF
CDR3 DNA: TGTGCCAGTACCCCGGGACTAGCGGAGAGCACAGATACGCAGTATTTT

D gene: .
V gene: TRBV13
J gene: TRBJ2-3
clone size: .
CDR3 protein: CASSFGLAPGNTQYF
CDR3 DNA: TGTGCCAGCAGCTTCGGGCTAGCCCCGGGTAATACGCAGTATTTT

D gene: .
V gene: TRBV28
J gene: TRBJ2-7
clone size: .
CDR3 protein: CASSPGTLSWGEQYF
CDR3 DNA: TGTGCCAGCAGTCCCGGGACTTTAAGCTGGGGCGAGCAGTACTTC

D gene: TRBD2
V gene: TRBV11-2
J gene: TRBJ2-2
clone size: .
CDR3 protein: CASSHQTSRNLGELFF
CDR3 DNA: TGTGCCAGCAGCCACCAGACTAGCCGGAACCTCGGGGAGCTGTTTTTT

D gene: .
V gene: TRBV5-1
J gene: TRBJ1-5
clone size: .
CDR3 protein: CASSLGGSNQPQHF
CDR3 DNA: TGCGCCAGCAGCCTGGGGGGGAGCAATCAGCCCCAGCATTTT

D gene: TRBD1
V gene: TRBV7-3
J gene: TRBJ2-2
clone size: .
CDR3 protein: CASSSGQGGTGELFF
CDR3 DNA: TGTGCCAGCAGCTCAGGACAGGGAGGCACCGGGGAGCTGTTTTTT

D gene: TRBD1
V gene: TRBV5-6
J gene: TRBJ1-2
clone size: .
CDR3 protein: CASSSGTGTYGYTF
CDR3 DNA: TGTGCCAGCAGCAGCGGGACAGGCACCTATGGCTACACCTTC

D gene: .
V gene: TRBV12-5
J gene: TRBJ1-1
clone size: .
CDR3 protein: CASGLLRHRQAEAFF
CDR3 DNA: TGTGCTAGTGGTTTGCTTCGTCACCGCCAGGCTGAAGCTTTCTTT

D gene: TRBD1
V gene: TRBV28
J gene: TRBJ2-6
clone size: .
CDR3 protein: CASSPGGAGGANVLTF
CDR3 DNA: TGTGCCAGCAGCCCAGGGGGCGCAGGGGGGGCCAACGTCCTGACTTTC

D gene: .
V gene: TRBV18
J gene: TRBJ2-7
clone size: .
CDR3 protein: CASSFDPSGEQYF
CDR3 DNA: TGTGCCAGCTCGTTCGACCCATCGGGCGAGCAGTACTTC

D gene: TRBD1
V gene: TRBV30
J gene: TRBJ1-5
clone size: .
CDR3 protein: CAWSGTGESQPQHF
CDR3 DNA: TGTGCCTGGAGCGGGACAGGGGAGAGTCAGCCCCAGCATTTT

D gene: .
V gene: TRBV2
J gene: TRBJ2-7
clone size: .
CDR3 protein: CASSVGDIRRGFAEQYF
CDR3 DNA: TGTGCCAGCAGTGTTGGGGACATCCGGAGGGGGTTCGCCGAGCAGTACTTC

D gene: .
V gene: TRBV16
J gene: TRBJ2-7
clone size: .
CDR3 protein: CASSQISSGISYEQYF
CDR3 DNA: TGTGCCAGCAGCCAAATCTCGTCCGGGATCTCCTACGAGCAGTACTTC

D gene: TRBD1
V gene: TRBV28
J gene: TRBJ1-6
clone size: .
CDR3 protein: CASNNGDRGHSPLHF
CDR3 DNA: TGTGCCAGCAACAACGGGGACAGGGGGCATTCACCCCTCCACTTT

D gene: .
V gene: TRBV9
J gene: TRBJ2-2
clone size: .
CDR3 protein: CASSKDPGELFF
CDR3 DNA: TGTGCCAGCAGCAAAGATCCCGGGGAGCTGTTTTTT

D gene: .
V gene: TRBV19
J gene: TRBJ1-5
clone size: once
CDR3 protein: CASSHKDQPQHF
CDR3 DNA: TGTGCCAGTAGTCACAAAGATCAGCCCCAGCATTTT

D gene: .
V gene: TRBV11-2
J gene: TRBJ2-3
clone size: .
CDR3 protein: CASSLSRAERQRTDTQYF
CDR3 DNA: TGTGCCAGCAGCCTAAGTAGAGCGGAACGTCAGAGGACAGATACGCAGTATTTT

D gene: .
V gene: TRBV5-1
J gene: TRBJ2-3
clone size: .
CDR3 protein: CASSLGDTQYF
CDR3 DNA: TGCGCCAGCAGCTTAGGTGATACGCAGTATTTT

D gene: TRBD1
V gene: TRBV3-1/TRBV3-2
J gene: TRBJ2-6
clone size: .
CDR3 protein: CASSRSPGTGAGANVLTF
CDR3 DNA: TGTGCCAGCAGCCGATCTCCCGGGACAGGGGCTGGGGCCAACGTCCTGACTTTC

D gene: .
V gene: TRBV3-1/TRBV3-2
J gene: TRBJ1-4
clone size: .
CDR3 protein: CASSWTGPEKKLFF
CDR3 DNA: TGTGCCAGCAGCTGGACTGGGCCGGAGAAAAAACTGTTTTTT

D gene: .
V gene: TRBV6-5
J gene: TRBJ1-5
clone size: .
CDR3 protein: CASSYQQGGQPQHF
CDR3 DNA: TGTGCCAGCAGTTACCAACAGGGTGGACAGCCCCAGCATTTT

D gene: .
V gene: TRBV7-8
J gene: TRBJ2-7
clone size: .
CDR3 protein: CASSLTRFFDEQYF
CDR3 DNA: TGTGCCAGCAGCTTAACACGGTTTTTCGACGAGCAGTACTTC

D gene: .
V gene: TRBV19
J gene: TRBJ2-5
clone size: once
CDR3 protein: CASSLRPKETQYF
CDR3 DNA: TGTGCCAGTAGTTTGAGGCCTAAAGAGACCCAGTACTTC

D gene: TRBD1
V gene: TRBV3-1/TRBV3-2
J gene: TRBJ1-4
clone size: .
CDR3 protein: CASSHGTGGIETNEKLFF
CDR3 DNA: TGTGCCAGCAGCCATGGTACAGGGGGCATTGAAACTAATGAAAAACTGTTTTTT

D gene: .
V gene: TRBV19
J gene: TRBJ1-4
clone size: .
CDR3 protein: CASSSTPTNEKLFF
CDR3 DNA: TGTGCCAGTAGTTCGACACCAACTAATGAAAAACTGTTTTTT

D gene: .
V gene: TRBV11-2
J gene: TRBJ1-4
clone size: .
CDR3 protein: CASSPPQGFSEKLFF
CDR3 DNA: TGTGCCAGCAGCCCTCCACAGGGTTTCTCAGAAAAACTGTTTTTT

D gene: .
V gene: TRBV3-1/TRBV3-2
J gene: TRBJ2-3
clone size: .
CDR3 protein: CASSQDLAGPAQHTQYF
CDR3 DNA: TGTGCCAGCAGCCAAGATTTGGCAGGGCCCGCACAGCATACGCAGTATTTT

D gene: .
V gene: TRBV27
J gene: TRBJ2-1
clone size: .
CDR3 protein: CASRGDEQFF
CDR3 DNA: TGTGCCAGCCGCGGGGATGAGCAGTTCTTC

D gene: TRBD1
V gene: TRBV5-1
J gene: TRBJ2-7
clone size: .
CDR3 protein: CASSLRQGGYEQYF
CDR3 DNA: TGCGCCAGCAGCTTAAGACAGGGTGGCTACGAGCAGTACTTC

D gene: TRBD1
V gene: TRBV3-1/TRBV3-2
J gene: TRBJ1-2
clone size: .
CDR3 protein: CASSQDWGQGVGGYTF
CDR3 DNA: TGTGCCAGCAGCCAAGATTGGGGTCAGGGGGTGGGCGGCTACACCTTC

D gene: .
V gene: TRBV11-2
J gene: TRBJ2-7
clone size: .
CDR3 protein: CASSLGRTWEQYF
CDR3 DNA: TGTGCCAGCAGCTTAGGGCGGACGTGGGAGCAGTACTTC